One T cell receptor (beta chain) is described in this entry. The record originates from a study of blood T cell repertoires in COVID-19. In the study overall: From T cells, B-cell-depleted T cells, or PBMCs came the material, which was cDNA or gDNA.

The CDR3 runs to 16 residues. CDR1 and CDR2 from the germline V gene are MNHNY and SVGAGI (reference sequence). V was pared by 4 bases and J by 2 bases, with 7 bases of the junction left unmatched. Original processing methods: For nucleated cells, counts were estimated from reference gene primer amplification. Using immunoSEQ multiplex PCR, the repertoire was profiled, and TCRdb retains in-frame clones only, with some absent. V, J and clone size are those of that table, while D and trimming were read from the DNA. The table records some 200,000 clones, 80% to 90% of them present only once. The receptor was isolated from a man aged 50 to 59 with acute or convalescent COVID-19. Sample: peripheral blood. The gene calls are TRBV6-6 and TRBJ1-5; 8 nucleotides line up with TRBD1. Written as DNA, the CDR3 is TGTGCCAGCAGTTCTCGGACAGGGTCCGGCAATCAGCCCCAGCATTTT. As protein: CASSSRTGSGNQPQHF.